These 6 T cell receptor beta chains share one sample of origin, sequenced in a study of low-dose radiotherapy and immunotherapy resistance in tumors. TCRs underwent 20 PCR cycles of amplification with a constant-region primer and V-primer adapter. TCRdb re-called the reads with MiXCR, one entry per CDR3 protein. The table includes tens of thousands of distinct CDR3 sequences, around 11% detected once. Documented time point: before trial treatment. Sequenced material: PBMCs, taken before treatment. The receptors originated from a female donor with ovarian cancer.

This clonotype was detected many times. The chain couples TRBV19 to TRBJ1-1; 7 bases line up with TRBD1. J gave up 1 base and V 4 bases, and 6 bases lay outside the gene matches. The CDR3 totals 15 residues. Germline V gene sequence: CDR1 LNHDA, CDR2 SQIVND (reference sequence). CDR3 sequence reads: CASSTSRQGNTEAFF. The CDR3 nucleotides are TGTGCCAGTAGTACCTCAAGACAGGGGAACACTGAAGCTTTCTTT.

Points on this clonotype: It is unclear where the CDR3 begins or ends on the DNA, so no DNA is shown, and the CDR3 is as TCRdb lists it. The rearrangement joins TRBV5-6 to TRBJ2-3; TRBD1, the table's D call, lacks a check against the DNA. Germline V gives CDR1 SGHDT, CDR2 YYEEEE. The CDR3 totals 24 residues, both ends included. Here the CDR3 reads CDSSFYICSARNQRGLGPTDTQYF.

This clonotype was seen many times. This chain uses TRBV18 with TRBJ1-1; D is unclear. The CDR3 length is 13 residues. V lost 6 bases and J lost 1, with 9 bases in between. Germline CDR1 is KGHSH and CDR2 is LQKENI. CDR3 loop: CASSPTPNTEAFF. The CDR3 DNA sequence: TGTGCCAGCTCCCCGACACCGAACACTGAAGCTTTCTTT.

This clonotype showed up many times. The chain has TRBV20-1 and TRBJ2-3; TRBD2 aligns across 9 bases. V lost 3 bases and J lost 5; bases outside the gene matches: 9. The CDR3 length is 15 residues. Germline V gives CDR1 DFQATT, CDR2 SNEGSKA (reference sequence). CDR3 in amino acids: CSARSIAGVGDTQYF. CDR3 nucleotides: TGCAGTGCTAGGTCCATAGCGGGAGTGGGAGATACGCAGTATTTT.

Many counts were recorded for this clonotype. At one boundary the junction diverges from the germline segment, which might be a read error. The genes are TRBV6-2 or TRBV6-3 and TRBJ1-6; no definite D call. Germline CDR1 MNHEY, CDR2 SVGEGT. The CDR3 sequence is 14 residues long. CDR3 bases: TGTGCCAGCAGTGACTCCCCTGGAACTTCACCCCTCCACTTT. It translates to CASSDSPGTSPLHF.

Ten or more counts support this clonotype. The V and J genes are TRBV5-1 and TRBJ1-1; TRBD1 matches at 7 bases. Germline V gene sequence: CDR1 SGHRS, CDR2 YFSETQ. After removal of 5 bases from V and 11 bases from J, the junction contained 15 bases not matched to a gene. The CDR3 covers 14 residues. The CDR3 spells CASSFDNEGARAFF. CDR3 DNA: TGCGCCAGCAGTTTTGACAACGAGGGGGCTAGGGCTTTCTTT.